This TCR beta chain is from a study of regulatory T cells in long-lasting Graves disease. Whole-study findings and limits: Persistent Graves' patients had lower TCR diversity than newly diagnosed ones. Public clonotype sharing was higher in persistent than newly diagnosed patients.

Looked up from germline, CDR1 is MNHEY and CDR2 is SVGAGI. Trimming cost V 0 bases and J 3 bases; bases outside gene matches: 8. CDR3 size: 16 residues. As for time point: newly diagnosed GD, antithyroid drugs for less than 3 months. After RNA was extracted from PBMCs, the TCR library was made from it. Sequencing libraries for TCR beta were prepared with iRepertoire HTBI primers and Arm-PCR of CDR3 regions. Via MiXCR, TCRdb re-called the multiplex PCR reads, giving one row per CDR3 protein. The sample contains under 300,000 distinct CDR3 sequences, about 20% of which appear only once. This clonotype was recorded at least ten times. Its matching antigen is unknown. Another study also made use of these data, one on T cells in Graves' hyperthyroidism and ophthalmopathy. As reported in that work: With a duration under 2 months, the hyperthyroidism was newly diagnosed in patients aged 18 to 65.

The receptor comes from a woman aged 30 to 39 with Graves disease. The sample was peripheral blood mononuclear cells (PBMCs), taken at new diagnosis, from a patient treated with antithyroid drugs. The chain couples TRBV6-5 to TRBJ2-7, with 7 bases aligning to TRBD1. The CDR3 sequence: CASSYSHRDSVYEQYF. In DNA form, the CDR3 reads TGTGCCAGCAGTTACTCCCACCGGGACAGCGTCTACGAGCAGTACTTC.